Below, one T cell receptor beta chain is given with its context. Its antigen is unidentified. This could be a read error, since a much larger clone is one nucleotide away. This specimen belongs to a study of T cells in Graves' hyperthyroidism and ophthalmopathy. General observations from the study: Most thyroid clonotypes expanded above 0.001 were also detected in blood. Ophthalmopathy was model-predicted a median roughly six months pre-onset.

The CDR3 runs 15 residues. Trimming removed 6 bases from V and 6 bases from J; junction bases left unmatched: 7. Germline CDR1 and CDR2: MDHEN and SYDVKM. Exclusion criteria comprised uncontrolled infection, other autoimmune disease, pregnancy or lactation. Authors of the study amplified TCR beta CDR3 regions from RNA transcripts. A set of HTBI primers served as the primers for a first-round RT-PCR of the TCR CDR3. From the multiplex PCR reads, TCRdb called clonotypes with MiXCR, one entry per CDR3 protein. The sample has under 350,000 distinct CDR3 sequences, roughly 21% seen once; the top ten hold roughly 52%.

This TCR derives from a woman aged 45 to 65 with Graves' hyperthyroidism. Material for sequencing was blood. The chain is built from TRBV28 and TRBJ2-1; 11 positions agree with TRBD1. The CDR3 protein is CASRQDRGPCNEQFF. The CDR3 nucleotides read TGTGCCAGCAGACAGGACAGGGGGCCGTGCAATGAGCAGTTCTTC. Full variable domain (rest looked up from reference TRBV28 and TRBJ2-1): DVKVTQSSRYLVKRTGEKVFLECVQDMDHENMFWYRQDPGLGLRLIYFSYDVKMKEKGDIPEGYSVSREKKERFSLILESASTNQTSMYLCASRQDRGPCNEQFFGPGTRLTVL.